This T cell receptor beta chain was retrieved from a study of siplizumab effects on memory and regulatory T cells. Overall study results and limits: Naive T cells seemed more diverse than memory cells; they also seemed major alloresponse contributors. Under siplizumab, an average about 70% of mappable alloreactive CD4+ clones were Treg-derived, compared with approximately 27% in controls.

For this clone: Its target is not known.

The study took a few donor pairs, and their unstimulated naive, memory, effector memory and TEMRA subsets were sequenced. V was clipped by 5 bases and J by 2 bases; unmatched bases: 2. From germline, CDR1 is MNHNY and CDR2 SVGAGI (reference sequence). There are 13 residues in the CDR3. The assay looked at some 9.8 x 10^4 TCR templates in each sample. Assay used: immunoSEQ multiplex PCR; TCRdb lists only in-frame clones, some missing. This sample carries about 50,000 clones, roughly 87% of them seen once, and the ten largest clones take less than 0.35%. The chain uses TRBV6-6 and TRBJ1-1, with 7 bases fitting TRBD1. The receptor was derived from a human donor in good health. The sequencing input was naive CD8+ T cells sorted from blood. DNA of the CDR3: TGTGCCAGCAGTCGACAGGGAAACACTGAAGCTTTCTTT. This encodes CASSRQGNTEAFF.